This T cell receptor (beta chain) originates from a study of human T cells and chemical hapten exposure. About the study: Sensitization applied 2% DPC to about 2 cm by about 2 cm of upper inner arm skin. On the upper back, patch tests were applied with 0.01% DPC and read at 6 days.

A word on this clonotype: Its antigen is unidentified.

In TCRdb, the RACE reads were re-called with MiXCR into one record per CDR3 protein. The data contain 350,000 to 450,000 distinct CDR3 sequences, 5.1% of them singletons. CDR1 is GTSNPN and CDR2 is SVGIG in the germline V gene (reference sequence). Trimming took off 0 bases at V and 0 bases at J, with 9 bases between the two ends. The CDR3 extends over 15 amino acids. Study outcomes and limitations: Healthy individuals' immune responses may differ from those of donors, who had alopecia. Significantly greater numbers of large CDR3 similarity clusters came from expanded TCRs than from controls.

As for time point: pre-sensitization, week 0. Treatment denoted: therapeutic diphenylcyclopropenone sensitization with weekly scalp DPC. The sample here was whole blood, taken in connection with sensitization to the hapten diphenylcyclopropenone (DPC). V and J are TRBV30 and TRBJ1-3; D gene uncertain. This sequence was found in a woman aged 45-59 years with alopecia areata. Some clones in this sample may be carry-over from other donors' samples. DNA of the CDR3: TGTGCCTGGAGTGTAAGACCGATCTCTGGAAACACCATATATTTT. It translates to CAWSVRPISGNTIYF. The full variable domain, with the rest looked up from reference TRBV30 and TRBJ1-3, is SQTIHQWPATLVQPVGSPLSLECTVEGTSNPNLYWYRQAAGRGLQLLFYSVGIGQISSEVPQNLSASRPQDRQFILSSKKLLLSDSGFYLCAWSVRPISGNTIYFGEGSWLTVV.